A selection of T cell receptor beta chains follows, all from one sample in a study of beta chain features in type 1 diabetes. Clones were read by immunoSEQ multiplex PCR, and TCRdb kept only the in-frame ones, dropping some. In the table there are almost 250,000 clones, 13% to 15% of which are singletons. Sequenced material: naive CD4+ T cells from blood. Every receptor here comes from a woman in her forties in good health. Each CDR3 is given without its conserved first and last residue. Fields, in order: CDR3 length, V gene, clone size, J gene, CDR3 protein. Clone size is stated in some rows and not others, as once, few, many or a class when expanded.

cdr3_length: 12
v_call: TRBV6-6
clone_size: NA
j_call: TRBJ2-6
cdr3_aa: ASANPGGANVLT

cdr3_length: 12
v_call: TRBV25-1
clone_size: NA
j_call: TRBJ1-2
cdr3_aa: ASKRSAPGYGYT

cdr3_length: 11
v_call: TRBV18
clone_size: few
j_call: TRBJ2-1
cdr3_aa: ASSPAEDRGQF

cdr3_length: 13
v_call: TRBV5-1
clone_size: few
j_call: TRBJ2-1
cdr3_aa: ASSLVGTGGDEQF

cdr3_length: 13
v_call: TRBV4-3
clone_size: few
j_call: TRBJ2-6
cdr3_aa: ASSPGGSGANVLT

cdr3_length: 10
v_call: TRBV10-2
clone_size: few
j_call: TRBJ2-1
cdr3_aa: ASSGGAVEQF

cdr3_length: 14
v_call: TRBV5-6
clone_size: few
j_call: TRBJ2-3
cdr3_aa: ASSSGLAGTTDTQY

cdr3_length: 12
v_call: TRBV6-1
clone_size: NA
j_call: TRBJ2-4
cdr3_aa: ASRVQEGKNIQY

cdr3_length: 14
v_call: TRBV19
clone_size: few
j_call: TRBJ1-1
cdr3_aa: ASSIRSYTADTEAF

cdr3_length: 8
v_call: TRBV7-8
clone_size: NA
j_call: TRBJ2-5
cdr3_aa: ASRGETQY

cdr3_length: 11
v_call: TRBV5-8
clone_size: few
j_call: TRBJ2-3
cdr3_aa: ASSFVATDTQY

cdr3_length: 11
v_call: TRBV18
clone_size: few
j_call: TRBJ2-3
cdr3_aa: ASSLTSTDTQY

cdr3_length: 11
v_call: TRBV6-5
clone_size: once
j_call: NA
cdr3_aa: ASSSGNPYEQY

cdr3_length: 14
v_call: TRBV6-1
clone_size: few
j_call: TRBJ2-7
cdr3_aa: ASSDAGTSGTYEQY

cdr3_length: 11
v_call: TRBV19
clone_size: NA
j_call: TRBJ1-2
cdr3_aa: ASSSRREKGYT

cdr3_length: 8
v_call: TRBV7-2
clone_size: NA
j_call: TRBJ2-7
cdr3_aa: ASSLYEQY

cdr3_length: 12
v_call: TRBV5-1
clone_size: few
j_call: TRBJ2-2
cdr3_aa: ATSSGGNTGELF

cdr3_length: 11
v_call: TRBV10-1
clone_size: NA
j_call: TRBJ1-2
cdr3_aa: ASSDSQGYGYT

cdr3_length: 12
v_call: TRBV13
clone_size: NA
j_call: TRBJ1-2
cdr3_aa: ASRNLLGRDGYT

cdr3_length: 14
v_call: TRBV6-5
clone_size: NA
j_call: TRBJ2-1
cdr3_aa: ASSYRSSGVNNEQF

cdr3_length: 12
v_call: TRBV6-5
clone_size: NA
j_call: TRBJ2-3
cdr3_aa: ASSYQRGADTQY

cdr3_length: 13
v_call: TRBV9
clone_size: NA
j_call: TRBJ2-1
cdr3_aa: ASSPGLAAGNEQF

cdr3_length: 13
v_call: TRBV9
clone_size: NA
j_call: TRBJ2-2
cdr3_aa: ASSVGGTGPGELF

cdr3_length: 13
v_call: TRBV7-2
clone_size: few
j_call: TRBJ1-3
cdr3_aa: ASSLAGSSGNTIY

cdr3_length: 12
v_call: TRBV18
clone_size: NA
j_call: TRBJ1-6
cdr3_aa: ASSPTTENSPLH

cdr3_length: 14
v_call: TRBV5-4
clone_size: few
j_call: TRBJ2-1
cdr3_aa: ASRIWGLAGHNEQF

cdr3_length: 14
v_call: TRBV19
clone_size: NA
j_call: TRBJ2-1
cdr3_aa: ASSIINSGSYNEQF

cdr3_length: 12
v_call: TRBV25-1
clone_size: NA
j_call: TRBJ1-2
cdr3_aa: ASNRGTANYGYT

cdr3_length: 12
v_call: TRBV6-4
clone_size: once
j_call: TRBJ1-2
cdr3_aa: ASSDSQGRTGYT

cdr3_length: 12
v_call: TRBV29-1
clone_size: NA
j_call: TRBJ1-2
cdr3_aa: SVLLGQGGYGYT

cdr3_length: 11
v_call: TRBV10-3
clone_size: NA
j_call: TRBJ2-3
cdr3_aa: AIGVGQSDTQY

cdr3_length: 12
v_call: TRBV25-1
clone_size: few
j_call: TRBJ2-7
cdr3_aa: ASSPTASSYEQY

cdr3_length: 13
v_call: TRBV14
clone_size: few
j_call: TRBJ1-1
cdr3_aa: ASSQPGGVNTEAF

cdr3_length: 13
v_call: TRBV19
clone_size: few
j_call: TRBJ2-5
cdr3_aa: ASSIGFRAQETQY

cdr3_length: 13
v_call: TRBV19
clone_size: few
j_call: TRBJ2-4
cdr3_aa: ASSLSGLAKNIQY

cdr3_length: 12
v_call: TRBV10-3
clone_size: few
j_call: TRBJ1-3
cdr3_aa: AIESRVSGNTIY

cdr3_length: 12
v_call: TRBV19
clone_size: NA
j_call: TRBJ2-3
cdr3_aa: ASSTLTDTDTQY

cdr3_length: 14
v_call: TRBV27
clone_size: NA
j_call: TRBJ2-7
cdr3_aa: ASSSITGTRPLEQY

cdr3_length: 15
v_call: TRBV7-2
clone_size: NA
j_call: TRBJ2-1
cdr3_aa: ASSREAGGGLYNEQF

cdr3_length: 10
v_call: TRBV6-5
clone_size: NA
j_call: TRBJ1-2
cdr3_aa: ASRGRNYGYT

cdr3_length: 15
v_call: TRBV5-1
clone_size: once
j_call: TRBJ1-2
cdr3_aa: ASSFRDRGQGVHGYT

cdr3_length: 14
v_call: TRBV4-3
clone_size: NA
j_call: TRBJ2-3
cdr3_aa: ASGITGTTSTDTQY

cdr3_length: 11
v_call: TRBV23-1
clone_size: NA
j_call: TRBJ2-5
cdr3_aa: ASSHLHQETQY

cdr3_length: 13
v_call: TRBV11-3
clone_size: few
j_call: TRBJ2-7
cdr3_aa: ASSFPRTGSYEQY

cdr3_length: 14
v_call: TRBV6-5
clone_size: NA
j_call: TRBJ1-2
cdr3_aa: ASSYRRQGASYGYT

cdr3_length: 14
v_call: TRBV7-7
clone_size: few
j_call: TRBJ2-3
cdr3_aa: ASSPGLAGLGDTQY

cdr3_length: 14
v_call: TRBV5-4
clone_size: few
j_call: TRBJ2-7
cdr3_aa: ASSFSSIRQGYEQY

cdr3_length: 17
v_call: TRBV29-1
clone_size: NA
j_call: TRBJ2-3
cdr3_aa: SVAGADWTSGVSTDTQY

cdr3_length: 11
v_call: TRBV29-1
clone_size: NA
j_call: TRBJ2-7
cdr3_aa: SVAGTGSSEQY

cdr3_length: 13
v_call: TRBV10-3
clone_size: NA
j_call: TRBJ2-6
cdr3_aa: AISGTGAGANVLT

cdr3_length: 13
v_call: TRBV5-4
clone_size: few
j_call: TRBJ2-3
cdr3_aa: ASSRALQSIDTQY

cdr3_length: 13
v_call: TRBV5-1
clone_size: few
j_call: TRBJ2-2
cdr3_aa: ASRGGGTNTGELF

cdr3_length: 13
v_call: TRBV5-1
clone_size: NA
j_call: TRBJ2-5
cdr3_aa: ASSFARGQGETQY

cdr3_length: 14
v_call: TRBV19
clone_size: few
j_call: TRBJ2-1
cdr3_aa: ASSVRLASPYNEQF

cdr3_length: 16
v_call: TRBV4-1
clone_size: NA
j_call: TRBJ2-7
cdr3_aa: ASSQDSLTSQLPYEQY